This T cell receptor beta chain was identified during a study of CD8 T cells in ankylosing spondylitis. Study results and caveats: Disease-linked clones bore a CD8+ phenotype, appearing relatively rarely in peripheral blood. A TCR beta motif made of eight highly homologous variants seemed typical of ankylosing spondylitis blood. The study looked at matched synovial fluid samples from ankylosing spondylitis patients. Disease-linked clones were reported to be significantly enriched there.

The germline V gene has CDR1 SQVTM and CDR2 ANQGSEA. This CDR3 contains 14 residues. V lost 7 bases to trimming and J lost 9 bases, with 22 bases between them. This clonotype was observed at least ten times. Its specificity is not known. Each CDR3 protein gets one entry after TCRdb re-called the 5' RACE reads with MiXCR. The sample records 500,000 to 550,000 distinct CDR3 sequences, roughly 13% being singletons. J is TRBJ2-1 and V is TRBV29-1, with a weak D call TRBD2 (6 bases). This receptor was taken from a male donor with ankylosing spondylitis. Sequenced: blood, either unsorted or a sorted T cell fraction (not recorded which). The CDR3 loop is CSGLTQRVGGEQFF. CDR3 DNA sequence: TGCAGCGGTCTAACCCAGCGGGTTGGCGGTGAGCAGTTCTTC.